Following are 21 T cell receptor beta chains from one sample sequenced in a study of human T cells and chemical hapten exposure. TCRdb re-called the RACE reads with MiXCR, one entry per CDR3 protein. The sample records about 84,000 distinct CDR3 sequences, about 9.4% being singletons. The time point is: patch test 2, 6 weeks after DPC sensitization. The treatment: therapeutic diphenylcyclopropenone sensitization with weekly scalp DPC. Source: whole blood, taken in connection with sensitization to the hapten diphenylcyclopropenone (DPC). Source of these receptors: a woman aged 30 to 39 with alopecia areata. Some clones in this sample may be carry-over from other donors' samples.

Ten or more counts support this clonotype. V usage is TRBV7-9 and J usage is TRBJ1-2; TRBD1 matches 7 bases. Looked up from germline, CDR1 is SEHNR and CDR2 is FQNEAQ (reference sequence). J gave up 4 bases and V 4 bases, and 3 bases lay outside the gene matches. The CDR3 is 13 residues long. This CDR3 is CASSSWDSYGYTF. The CDR3 DNA reads as TGTGCCAGCAGCTCGTGGGACAGCTATGGCTACACCTTC.

This clonotype was observed at least ten times. The chain joins TRBV20-1 to TRBJ2-7; no definite D call. The CDR3 extends over 13 amino acids. The V end lost 3 bases, the J end lost 3 bases, and 12 bases lay between the germline ends. Germline V gene sequence: CDR1 DFQATT, CDR2 SNEGSKA (reference sequence). CDR3 sequence (DNA): TGCAGTGCTAGTAGCTGGGGAAACTACGAGCAGTACTTC. Its protein product is CSASSWGNYEQYF.

This clonotype was seen many times. The rearrangement uses TRBV9 and TRBJ1-1, with D perhaps TRBD1 (6 bases). Germline V gene lookup returns CDR1 SGDLS and CDR2 YYNGEE. This CDR3 is 17 amino acids long. V was cut by 2 bases and J by 0 bases, with 17 bases left in between. This chain's CDR3 is CASSVKQGPRMNTEAFF. The CDR3 coding sequence is TGTGCCAGCAGCGTTAAACAGGGCCCTAGAATGAACACTGAAGCTTTCTTT.

This clonotype was seen many times. This chain's CDR3 is CASSQGRGGPSRQYF. The CDR3 DNA sequence: TGTGCCAGCAGCCAAGGTCGTGGGGGCCCTTCGCGGCAGTACTTC. The V call is TRBV3-1, the J call TRBJ2-5; tentatively, D is TRBD1 (6 bases). The CDR3 contains 15 residues. Germline V gives CDR1 LGHDT, CDR2 YNNKEL (reference sequence). V lost 1 base to trimming and J lost 11 bases, with 20 bases between them.

This clonotype has a count of ten or more. The V call is TRBV29-1, the J call TRBJ1-1; 7 bases are shared with TRBD1. The germline CDR1 and CDR2 sequences are SQVTM and ANQGSEA. The CDR3 spans 14 residues. V trimming: 7 bases; J trimming: 2 bases; junction bases outside the gene matches: 10. The CDR3 sequence: CSANDRVGNTEAFF. The DNA of the CDR3 is TGCAGCGCCAACGACAGGGTAGGAAACACTGAAGCTTTCTTT.

Regarding this clonotype: This may come from a read error, since a much larger clone is one base off. The chain couples TRBV11-2 to TRBJ1-5; D call uncertain. The CDR3 consists of 15 residues. The V and J ends lost 3 bases and 6 bases respectively, with 15 bases between them. Germline-derived CDR1 and CDR2 are SGHAT and FQNNGV. The CDR3 region is CASSLGLSGIQPQHF. For the CDR3, the DNA is TGTGCCAGCAGCTTGGGATTATCCGGCATTCAGCCCCAGCATTTT.

This clonotype was counted between two and nine times. The chain joins TRBV24-1 to TRBJ2-1, with D uncertain. Trimming stripped 5 bases from V and 4 bases from J, with 8 bases between. Germline CDR1 reads KGHDR; CDR2 reads SFDVKD. The CDR3 is 13 residues long. The CDR3: CATSGARYNEQFF. The DNA for the CDR3 is TGTGCCACCAGTGGGGCCAGGTACAATGAGCAGTTCTTC.

This clonotype was seen ten or more times. The chain links TRBV7-9 to TRBJ2-7; weak D call: TRBD1 (6 bases). Between the trimmed V and J ends, which lost 1 base and 0 bases, there was a span of 10 bases. The germline CDR1 and CDR2 sequences are SEHNR and FQNEAQ (reference sequence). CDR3 size: 15 residues. The CDR3 sequence is CASSLDSGASYEQYF. The DNA for the CDR3 is TGTGCCAGCAGCTTAGATTCAGGGGCCTCCTACGAGCAGTACTTC.

The table lists this clonotype with a few counts. The rearrangement links TRBV6-1 to TRBJ1-3; TRBD1 matches 9 bases. The CDR3 contains 16 residues. Germline V gene sequence: CDR1 MNHNS, CDR2 SASEGT. After removal of 6 bases from V and 1 base from J, the junction contained 7 bases not matched to a gene. In DNA form, the CDR3 reads TGTGCCAGCAGGGGTAACAGGGGGCGATCTGGAAACACCATATATTTT. Its protein is CASRGNRGRSGNTIYF.

This clonotype was detected ten times or more. This rearrangement joins TRBV18 to TRBJ1-5; 9 nucleotides match TRBD1. V gave up 5 bases and J gave up 5 bases; unmatched junction bases: 1. The CDR3 has 13 residues. The germline gives CDR1 KGHSH, CDR2 LQKENI. The CDR3 sequence: CASSGDRDQPQHF. Written as DNA, the CDR3 is TGTGCCAGCTCAGGGGACAGGGATCAGCCCCAGCATTTT.

This clonotype has a count of ten or more. The chain has TRBV29-1 and TRBJ2-1; D tentatively reads TRBD1 or TRBD2 (5 bases each). This CDR3 is built from 14 residues. The ends were cut back, 6 bases at V and 0 bases at J, with 12 bases in the middle. The germline V gene has CDR1 SQVTM and CDR2 ANQGSEA. CDR3 region: CSVDSGFSYNEQFF. The DNA of the CDR3 is TGCAGCGTCGACAGCGGATTCTCCTACAATGAGCAGTTCTTC.

This clonotype was found many times. The chain uses TRBV28 and TRBJ1-1, with 9 bases matching TRBD1. The germline gives CDR1 MDHEN, CDR2 SYDVKM. This CDR3 has 14 residues. The trim removed 6 bases at V and 8 bases at J, leaving 10 bases unmatched. The CDR3: CASSLPGQGWEAFF. CDR3 in DNA: TGTGCCAGCAGCCTCCCGGGACAGGGATGGGAAGCTTTCTTT.

This clonotype was counted at least ten times. This chain links TRBV24-1 with TRBJ2-1; 8 bases map to TRBD2. Per germline, CDR1 KGHDR and CDR2 SFDVKD. V lost 8 bases, J lost 9 bases, and 2 bases stayed unmatched. The CDR3 contains 11 residues. The DNA of the CDR3 is TGTGCCACCAATAGCGGGACTGAGCAGTTCTTC. It translates to CATNSGTEQFF.

The chain has TRBV4-3 and TRBJ2-1; 7 nucleotides match TRBD2. Germline V gene sequence: CDR1 LGHNA, CDR2 YSLEER. V gave up 3 bases and J gave up 5 bases; unmatched junction bases: 4. This CDR3 has 14 residues. The CDR3: CASSHGTTDNEQFF. The DNA of the CDR3 is TGCGCCAGCAGCCACGGGACTACGGACAATGAGCAGTTCTTC.

This clonotype was counted at least ten times. V gene TRBV7-9 combines with J gene TRBJ1-6, with 10 bases fitting TRBD1. J gave up 9 bases and V 5 bases, and 4 bases lay outside the gene matches. This CDR3 contains 14 residues. Germline lookup yields CDR1 SEHNR and CDR2 FQNEAQ (reference sequence). The chain's CDR3 is CASSQGQGGSPLHF. The CDR3, as DNA: TGTGCCAGCAGCCAAGGACAGGGGGGTTCACCCCTCCACTTT.

A note on this clonotype: A clone one base away is much larger, so this may be a read error. This chain uses TRBV4-2 with TRBJ1-1; no clear D gene. V lost 2 bases and J lost 1, with 5 bases in between. From germline, CDR1 is LGHNA and CDR2 YNFKEQ. The CDR3 is 13 amino acids. In DNA, the CDR3 is TGTGCCAGCAGCCAAACCTGGAACACTGAAGCTTTCTTT. It is translated as CASSQTWNTEAFF.

The chain is built from TRBV5-1 and TRBJ2-1; TRBD2 agrees at 8 bases. The CDR3 spans 16 residues. J gave up 7 bases and V 4 bases, and 13 bases lay outside the gene matches. Germline V gives CDR1 SGHRS, CDR2 YFSETQ. CDR3 in DNA: TGCGCCAGCAGCCCGGACTCCGGGGGGGTTTGGAATGAGCAGTTCTTC. This sequence encodes CASSPDSGGVWNEQFF.

This clonotype was counted between two and nine times. The chain employs TRBV6-6 and TRBJ2-3; 7 nucleotides match TRBD2. CDR3 length equals 17 residues. Per the germline V gene, CDR1 is MNHNY and CDR2 is SVGAGI (reference sequence). Trimming took 6 bases from V and 2 from J; bases not matched to a gene: 14. The CDR3 DNA reads TGTGCCAGCAGGGAAAGTCGAGAGGGAGGGGACACAGATACGCAGTATTTT. It translates to CASRESREGGDTDTQYF.

In this sample, this clonotype turned up many times. The chain employs TRBV18 and TRBJ1-4; D gene unclear. This CDR3 contains 15 residues. Germline V gives CDR1 KGHSH, CDR2 LQKENI. V was trimmed by 1 base and J by 0 bases, leaving 6 bases between them. CDR3 amino acids: CASSPQGATNEKLFF. DNA of the CDR3: TGTGCCAGCTCACCACAGGGTGCAACTAATGAAAAACTGTTTTTT.

This clonotype was recorded many times. The V and J genes are TRBV27 and TRBJ1-2; TRBD1 is a possible D gene (6 bases). V lost 5 bases and J lost 6, with 19 bases in between. This CDR3 region has 15 residues. The germline V gene has CDR1 MNHEY and CDR2 SMNVEV (reference sequence). CDR3 in amino acids: CASSPRGGGANGYTF. The DNA of the CDR3 is TGTGCCAGCAGTCCCCGCGGAGGGGGGGCGAATGGCTACACCTTC.

Many counts were recorded for this clonotype. The chain couples TRBV23-1 to TRBJ1-2, with 9 bases fitting TRBD1. TRBV23-1 is an ORF; its function is uncertain. V lost 5 bases and J lost 5; bases outside the gene matches: 15. The CDR3 sequence is 17 residues long. DNA of the CDR3: TGCGCCAGCAGTTTCCGGGACAGGGTTATTTTGGTTTATGGCTACACCTTC. It codes for CASSFRDRVILVYGYTF.